This T cell receptor beta chain was recorded in a study of blood T cells in healthy people across ages (dated by TCRdb to 2014 to 2015). A note on the overall study: Template switching captured roughly one uniquely barcoded TCR beta cDNA molecule per two T cells in model experiments. Age-related changes in TCR beta repertoire diversity were measured in the study by deep sequencing normalized with unique cDNA molecular identifiers. The donors were split into four age groups: young (average around 15 years), middle-aged (39), aged (more than 55) and long-lived (under 85). To avoid experimental bias, donors of different ages were randomly spread across the sequencing lanes. Using the same blood draw, the study looked at two additional independent replicas of 1 million unique cDNA reads for two donors, one aged 18 to 30 and the other aged 80 or older. Overall study outcomes, separate from this receptor: Observed TCR beta diversity per million T cells fell roughly linearly with age, and a significant reduction was already apparent by age roughly 40. There was a strong correlation between observed TCR beta diversity and the percentage of naive T cells measured by flow cytometry. Because profiling used bulk unsorted PBMCs, naive and antigen-experienced compartments could not be compared conclusively. Compared with the aged group, more naive CD4+ T cells, fewer expanded clones and increased TCR diversity were shown by the long-lived group, suggesting age selection. Estimates of total diversity from one million sequenced T cells were regarded as lower bounds and underestimates. Because the CMV infection status of the donors was unknown, age-related changes in expanded clonotypes may potentially have been confounded.

Points on this clonotype: Which antigen it targets is not known. No much larger clonotype is one base removed from it; base qualities were not supplied.

The library was made by 5' RACE. The sample was run on an Illumina HiSeq 2500. A second PCR of roughly 7 to 11 cycles was performed with a sample-barcoded 5' primer and a J-beta primer mix. Each TCR beta cDNA molecule received a unique molecular identifier from a template-switch 5' adaptor carrying 12 random nucleotides. Each sample yielded at least 3 million CDR3-containing paired-end reads. The Mint cDNA synthesis kit, primed by a TRBC-specific oligonucleotide, was used to synthesize first-strand cDNA from all RNA. After uracil-DNA glycosylase treatment, a first 18-cycle PCR used universal primers M1SS and BC2_uni_R on all cDNA. As for how the authors treated the data: For normalization, 1 million high-quality reads were randomly selected from each sample, with every read carrying a distinct molecular identifier. Reads sharing molecular identifiers were discarded rather than binned into consensus sequences. CDR3 identification, clonotype clustering and error correction used MiTCR with a Q25 quality threshold and the strictest error-elimination algorithm. A nonparametric unseen species model with Euler transformation was used to estimate a lower bound on total TCR beta diversity. The public reads were run again by TCRdb, first through fastp at Q25 and then through MiXCR, and only productive beta chains were kept. Rows are combined by CDR3 protein, so each entry shows the most common genes and DNA. These V and J calls originate from TCRdb's pipeline instead of the authors' own analysis. The sample includes some 1,500,000 distinct CDR3 sequences, with approximately 39% observed a single time. The top ten constitute about 4% of the sample.

The donors were roughly 40 Caucasian individuals from Russia, aged about 6 to 100 years, who were systemically healthy. About 9.8 milliliters of peripheral blood were drawn from each donor into EDTA-treated Vacutainer tubes. Ficoll-Paque density-gradient centrifugation was used to isolate PBMCs, with at least 6.5 million per sample. Trizol reagent was used to extract total RNA from PBMCs, with at least 5 micrograms per sample. For every donor, flow cytometry on a PBMC aliquot measured the percentage of naive CD45RAhigh/CD27high T cells. The CDR3 covers 15 residues, taking in both the cysteine and the phenylalanine. The retained sequence is limited to the CDR3, 45 bases, with the frame set at the first base. From the germline V gene, CDR1 is SGHVS and CDR2 is FNYEAQ. V lost 5 bases and J lost 1 base; the stretch between them is 13 bases long.

Sequenced input: blood. The rearranged chain carries TRBV7-6 and TRBJ2-3; the D element could tentatively be TRBD1 or TRBD2, as 5 bases agree for each. This sequence originates from a woman between 18 and 30 years old in good health. The bases are TGTGCCAGCAGCGCCTTAGTGGGGGGCACAGATACGCAGTATTTT. The encoded protein is CASSALVGGTDTQYF.